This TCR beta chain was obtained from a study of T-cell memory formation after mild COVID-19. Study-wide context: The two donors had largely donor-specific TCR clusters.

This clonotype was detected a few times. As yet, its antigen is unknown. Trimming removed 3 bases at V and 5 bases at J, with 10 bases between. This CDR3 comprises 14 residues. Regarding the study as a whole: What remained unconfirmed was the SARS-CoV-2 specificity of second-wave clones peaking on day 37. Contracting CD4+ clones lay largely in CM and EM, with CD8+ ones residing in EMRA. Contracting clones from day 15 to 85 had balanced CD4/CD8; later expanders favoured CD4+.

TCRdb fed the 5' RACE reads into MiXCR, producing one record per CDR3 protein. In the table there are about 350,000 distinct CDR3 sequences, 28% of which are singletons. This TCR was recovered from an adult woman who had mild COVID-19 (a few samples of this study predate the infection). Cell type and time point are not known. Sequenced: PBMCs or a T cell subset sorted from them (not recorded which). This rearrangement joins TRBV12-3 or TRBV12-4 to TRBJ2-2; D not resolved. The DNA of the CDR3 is TGTGCCAGCAGTTTTGCAGGTCGAACCGGGGAGCTGTTTTTT. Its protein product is CASSFAGRTGELFF.